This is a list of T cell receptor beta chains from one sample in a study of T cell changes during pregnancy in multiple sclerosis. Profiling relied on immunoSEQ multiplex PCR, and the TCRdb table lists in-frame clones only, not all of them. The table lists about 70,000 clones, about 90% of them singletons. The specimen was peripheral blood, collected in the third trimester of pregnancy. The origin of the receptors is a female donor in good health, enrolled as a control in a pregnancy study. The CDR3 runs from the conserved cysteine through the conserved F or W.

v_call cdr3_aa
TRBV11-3 CASSAGQGYEQFF
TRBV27 CASSQGAYQPQHF
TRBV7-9 CASSSPLDRGLEELFF
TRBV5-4 CASSSVAGAKRAQYF
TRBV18 CASVGPTNTGELFF
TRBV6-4 CASSDYTPGQGTHEQYF
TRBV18 CASSPYDGTGSGYTF
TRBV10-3 CAISESGQLYNSPLHF
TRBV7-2 CASSSRTGSNQPQHF
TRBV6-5 CASSYLGAETQYF
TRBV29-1 CSVVGTSGTDTQYF
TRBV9 CASSIPGAFF
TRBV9 CASSAALGGSYGYTF
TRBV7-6 CASSSRGAAENYEQYF
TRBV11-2 CASSLASSYEQYF
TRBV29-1 CSVLRGSYNEQFF